These T cell receptor beta chains were read from a single sample in a study of blood T cell repertoires in COVID-19. Profiling relied on immunoSEQ multiplex PCR, and the TCRdb table lists in-frame clones only, not all of them. The profile shows about 150,000 clones, approximately 88% of them singletons. The sequenced material came from PBMCs or T cells enriched from blood (not recorded which). The receptor set was obtained from a man between 65 and 85 years old who had been exposed to COVID-19. Both conserved end residues are part of each CDR3. D genes are given only for firm matches. Size is omitted from some rows. Given values are once, few, many or a class for expanded clones.

j_gene,d_gene,v_gene,abundance,CDR3aa,CDR3nt
TRBJ2-2,-,TRBV7-2,few,CASSLHRNTGELFF,TGTGCCAGCAGCTTACATAGGAACACCGGGGAGCTGTTTTTT
TRBJ2-7,TRBD1,TRBV2,-,CASSELGTGGSYEQYF,TGTGCCAGCAGTGAATTGGGGACAGGGGGGTCCTACGAGCAGTACTTC
TRBJ2-1,TRBD2,TRBV3-1/TRBV3-2,-,CASSQGGERGKQQFF,TGTGCCAGCAGCCAAGGCGGCGAGCGGGGGAAGCAGCAGTTCTTC
TRBJ2-1,TRBD2,TRBV30,-,CAWRRGLAGKGPHNEQFF,TGTGCCTGGAGAAGAGGGCTAGCGGGAAAAGGGCCGCACAATGAGCAGTTCTTC
TRBJ2-1,-,TRBV4-3,-,CASSQEPQGPREQFF,TGCGCCAGCAGCCAAGAACCCCAGGGTCCCCGAGAGCAGTTCTTC
TRBJ1-2,TRBD1,TRBV4-1,-,CASSFGQGNNYGYTF,TGCGCCAGCAGCTTTGGACAGGGGAACAACTATGGCTACACCTTC
TRBJ2-3,TRBD2,TRBV6-5,-,CASSYSGLGSIDTQYF,TGTGCCAGCAGTTACTCGGGACTAGGGAGCATTGATACGCAGTATTTT
TRBJ1-5,-,TRBV28,-,CASTPPDEVRDSNQPQHF,TGTGCCAGCACTCCCCCCGACGAGGTCAGGGATAGCAATCAGCCCCAGCATTTT
TRBJ2-3,TRBD2,TRBV5-4,-,CASSSGLGGTDTQYF,TGTGCCAGCAGCTCCGGACTAGGAGGCACAGATACGCAGTATTTT
TRBJ2-1,-,TRBV4-2,-,CASSPLRGSYNEQFF,TGTGCCAGCAGCCCTCTCAGGGGTTCCTACAATGAGCAGTTCTTC
TRBJ1-2,TRBD1,TRBV25-1,once,CASSETNRGHYGYTF,TGTGCCAGCAGTGAGACGAACAGGGGGCACTATGGCTACACCTTC
TRBJ2-7,-,TRBV7-6,-,CASSPSQGYEQYF,TGTGCCAGCAGCCCCAGCCAGGGCTACGAGCAGTACTTC
TRBJ2-5,TRBD2,TRBV5-1,-,CASSLAGGLEETQYF,TGCGCCAGCAGCCTAGCGGGGGGGCTGGAGGAGACCCAGTACTTC